A single sample is the source of the 16 T cell receptor beta chains below, sequenced in a study of response to subunit inactivated influenza vaccine. Via MiXCR, TCRdb re-called the RT-PCR reads, giving one row per CDR3 protein. The repertoire consists of hundreds of thousands of distinct CDR3 sequences, with approximately 14% occurring once and the leading ten covering approximately 10%. The sample here was PBMCs from blood, taken approximately 12 days after vaccination. The receptors derive from a man in his forties or fifties who received an inactivated influenza vaccine.

This clonotype was detected only a few times. V and J are TRBV7-2 and TRBJ2-1, with 10 nucleotides matching TRBD1. V was pared by 1 base and J by 7 bases, with 4 bases of the junction left unmatched. Per the germline V gene, CDR1 is SGHTA and CDR2 is FQGNSA. CDR3 length: 15 amino acids. The CDR3 is CASSLEWTGGNEQFF. CDR3 coding DNA: TGTGCCAGCAGCTTAGAATGGACAGGGGGGAATGAGCAGTTCTTC. The variable domain in full, with the rest retrieved from reference TRBV7-2 and TRBJ2-1, is GAGVSQSPSNKVTEKGKDVELRCDPISGHTALYWYRQSLGQGLEFLIYFQGNSAPDKSGLPSDRFSAERTGGSVSTLTIQRTQQEDSAVYLCASSLEWTGGNEQFFGPGTRLTVL.

The chain carries TRBV29-1 and TRBJ2-7; D gene ambiguous. CDR1 and CDR2 from the germline V gene are SQVTM and ANQGSEA. V lost 3 bases and J lost 6, with 15 bases in between. The CDR3 has 13 residues. The CDR3: CSVDTHSRGEQYF. Here the CDR3 DNA reads TGCAGCGTTGATACCCACTCCAGAGGCGAGCAGTACTTC.

This clonotype was seen only a few times. The chain has TRBV12-3 or TRBV12-4 and TRBJ2-1; D unclear. CDR3 length: 16 amino acids. V shed 6 bases and J shed 0 bases, with 15 bases lying between them. The CDR3 nucleotides are TGTGCCAGCAGGCCCCCCCGCAGAAGCTCCTACAATGAGCAGTTCTTC. Translating it yields CASRPPRRSSYNEQFF.

This chain links TRBV4-3 with TRBJ2-1; TRBD1 matches at 7 bases. The CDR3 covers 15 residues. Per germline, CDR1 LGHNA and CDR2 YSLEER. V lost 0 bases to trimming and J lost 4 bases; unmatched junction nucleotides: 3. The CDR3 loop reads CASSQEHRGYNEQFF. The CDR3, as DNA: TGCGCCAGCAGCCAAGAACACAGGGGATACAATGAGCAGTTCTTC.

The V gene is TRBV15, the J gene TRBJ2-1; D is unclear. Trimming left V 5 bases short and J 3 bases short, with 17 bases between. The V gene's germline CDR1 is LNHNV and CDR2 YYDKDF (reference sequence). The CDR3 covers 16 residues. The CDR3 spells CATSFRRELLYNEQFF. CDR3 in DNA: TGTGCCACCAGCTTCCGTAGAGAACTTCTCTACAATGAGCAGTTCTTC. Complete variable domain (other parts from reference TRBV15 and TRBJ2-1): DAMVIQNPRYQVTQFGKPVTLSCSQTLNHNVMYWYQQKSSQAPKLLFHYYDKDFNNEADTPDNFQSRRPNTSFCFLDIRSPGLGDTAMYLCATSFRRELLYNEQFFGPGTRLTVL.

The chain employs TRBV5-4 and TRBJ2-3; 12 nucleotides line up with TRBD2. Trimming took 2 bases from V and 2 from J; bases not matched to a gene: 21. Germline lookup yields CDR1 SGHNT and CDR2 YYREEE (reference sequence). The CDR3 is made up of 22 amino acids. CDR3: CASSFAGRLGLAGPQITDTQYF. The CDR3, as DNA: TGTGCCAGCAGCTTCGCCGGTCGATTGGGACTAGCGGGTCCCCAAATCACAGATACGCAGTATTTT.

This clonotype came up a few times. The chain recombines TRBV29-1 with TRBJ2-1; possibly TRBD2 for D (6 bases). Trimming took off 2 bases at V and 15 bases at J, with 11 bases between the two ends. Germline lookup yields CDR1 SQVTM and CDR2 ANQGSEA. The CDR3 has 10 amino acids. The CDR3 coding sequence is TGCAGCGTTGAAAGGCAGGGACTGTTCTTC. Residues: CSVERQGLFF.

This clonotype was recorded a few times. The chain uses TRBV27 and TRBJ2-7, with no clear D. The CDR3 loop spans 14 amino acids. Germline lookup yields CDR1 MNHEY and CDR2 SMNVEV (reference sequence). V gave up 5 bases and J gave up 0 bases, with 11 bases separating them. The CDR3 nucleotides are TGTGCCAGCAGTCCAGCCCGAATCTCCTACGAGCAGTACTTC. It is translated as CASSPARISYEQYF.

This clonotype showed up just a few times. The chain employs TRBV7-8 and TRBJ2-7; tentatively, D is TRBD1 (6 bases). Trimming cost V 2 bases and J 4 bases, with 18 bases left between them. Germline lookup yields CDR1 SGHVS and CDR2 FQNEAQ. CDR3 size: 16 residues. The CDR3 is CASSLKVTGLWYEQYF. The CDR3 DNA is TGTGCCAGCAGCTTAAAAGTGACAGGCCTTTGGTACGAGCAGTACTTC.

There are a few counts of this clonotype. V is TRBV28 and J is TRBJ2-5, with TRBD2 matching over 13 bases. Germline V gene data show CDR1 as MDHEN and CDR2 as SYDVKM. V was pared by 6 bases and J by 2 bases, with 9 bases of the junction left unmatched. The CDR3 covers 17 residues. The CDR3 spells CASSRGPGLAGQETQYF. The CDR3 region has the DNA TGTGCCAGCAGCCGGGGCCCGGGACTAGCGGGGCAAGAGACCCAGTACTTC.

The chain joins TRBV15 to TRBJ2-3; 11 nucleotides line up with TRBD2. Per germline, CDR1 LNHNV and CDR2 YYDKDF (reference sequence). CDR3 size: 18 residues. The junction had 11 bases not matched to a gene; V was cut back by 0 bases and J by 6 bases. The CDR3 here is CATSRDRVAGGPRDTQYF. The CDR3 nucleotides are TGTGCCACCAGCAGAGATCGGGTAGCGGGGGGGCCTCGGGATACGCAGTATTTT.

This chain connects TRBV28 to TRBJ2-3; D tentatively reads TRBD1 or TRBD2 (5 bases each). Per germline, CDR1 MDHEN and CDR2 SYDVKM. V lost 3 bases to trimming and J lost 2 bases, with 18 bases between them. The CDR3 extends over 17 amino acids. This CDR3 is CASSFGGTMSNTDTQYF. The CDR3 DNA reads TGTGCCAGCAGTTTTGGTGGGACGATGTCGAACACAGATACGCAGTATTTT.

The chain has TRBV3-1 and TRBJ2-3; D may be TRBD1 or TRBD2 (5 bases each). CDR1 and CDR2 (germline): LGHDT, YNNKEL (reference sequence). V lost 4 bases and J lost 0, with 14 bases in between. The CDR3 is made up of 16 amino acids. In nucleotides, the CDR3 is TGTGCCAGCAGCCGGGCCGGGACCCTTAGCACAGATACGCAGTATTTT. Amino acids: CASSRAGTLSTDTQYF.

This chain joins TRBV19 and TRBJ1-5; D call uncertain. V shed 6 bases and J shed 0 bases, with 15 bases lying between them. The CDR3 has 16 residues. CDR1 is LNHDA and CDR2 is SQIVND in the germline V gene (reference sequence). In DNA, the CDR3 is TGTGCCAGTAGCCTGAGGACTTTTCGTAGCAATCAGCCCCAGCATTTT. Amino acid sequence: CASSLRTFRSNQPQHF. Full variable domain (outside the CDR3, taken from reference TRBV19 and TRBJ1-5): DGGITQSPKYLFRKEGQNVTLSCEQNLNHDAMYWYRQDPGQGLRLIYYSQIVNDFQKGDIAEGYSVSREKKESFPLTVTSAQKNPTAFYLCASSLRTFRSNQPQHFGDGTRLSIL.

The chain links TRBV4-2 to TRBJ1-1, with 9 nucleotides matching TRBD1. V dropped 2 bases and J dropped 5; count of bases not matched to a gene: 3. CDR1 and CDR2 from the germline V gene are LGHNA and YNFKEQ. The CDR3 runs to 14 residues. The CDR3 is CASSQRQGVTEAFF. In nucleotides, the CDR3 is TGTGCCAGCAGCCAACGACAGGGGGTTACTGAAGCTTTCTTT.

This chain joins TRBV7-2 and TRBJ2-5, with D tentatively TRBD2 (6 bases). Looked up from germline, CDR1 is SGHTA and CDR2 is FQGNSA. The CDR3 consists of 15 residues. Trimming removed 0 bases at V and 7 bases at J, with 15 bases between. CDR3 protein: CASSLAGGKGLTQYF. The CDR3 nucleotides read TGTGCCAGCAGCTTAGCGGGAGGCAAAGGGTTGACCCAGTACTTC. Full variable domain (outside the CDR3, taken from reference TRBV7-2 and TRBJ2-5): GAGVSQSPSNKVTEKGKDVELRCDPISGHTALYWYRQSLGQGLEFLIYFQGNSAPDKSGLPSDRFSAERTGGSVSTLTIQRTQQEDSAVYLCASSLAGGKGLTQYFGPGTRLLVL.